Below, 2 T cell receptor beta chains from the same sample are listed, as sequenced in a study of CD8+CD57+ T cells in acquired aplastic anemia (dated by TCRdb to between 2018 and 2020). The sequencer listed for this sample is Illumina HiSeq 2000. Genomic DNA served as template for TCR beta VDJ combination and CDR3 sequence profiling. The public reads were reprocessed in TCRdb via fastp at Q25 and MiXCR, keeping in-frame beta chains. Rows merge per CDR3 protein into single entries with the most common DNA and genes. Across this sample there are about 470,000 distinct CDR3 sequences, with around 30% seen only once. The top ten hold nearly 0.85% of the sample. Expansion of CD8+CD57+ cells had been shown by flow cytometry in the patients chosen for sequencing. Sequencing used sorted CD4+, CD8+, or CD8+CD57+ T cells (not recorded which) from PBMCs. These receptors were obtained from a human donor with aplastic anemia.

This chain joins TRBV12-3 or TRBV12-4 and TRBJ2-2; a possible D gene is TRBD1 (6 bases). V was pared by 5 bases and J by 4 bases, with 11 bases between. The CDR3 spans 14 residues. CDR3 sequence: CASSPGAVTGELFF. The DNA of the CDR3 is TGTGCCAGCAGTCCAGGGGCGGTCACCGGGGAGCTGTTTTTT.

This chain connects TRBV5-4 to TRBJ1-6, with TRBD1 identical over 9 bases. The CDR3 extends over 17 amino acids. The ends lost 2 bases at V and 0 bases at J; junction bases unmatched: 3. The germline CDR1 and CDR2 sequences are SGHNT and YYREEE (reference sequence). CDR3 nucleotides: TGTGCCAGCAGCTTCAAACAGGGGGCCTCCTATAATTCACCCCTCCACTTT. Encoded protein: CASSFKQGASYNSPLHF.